The 2 T cell receptor beta chains below all came from one sample that was sequenced in a study of cytomegalovirus exposure and HLA in healthy donors. The PCR ran on 60 Vbeta and 13 Jbeta primers. TCRdb's table, derived via immunoSEQ multiplex PCR, lists solely in-frame clones and lacks some. The table shows 150,000 to 200,000 clones, with around two thirds occurring only once. Sample: PBMCs. Receptors originate from a man aged 35-49 years in good health and CMV-seronegative.

This sequence joins TRBV7-3 and TRBJ2-1; 13 bases agree with TRBD2. The CDR3 consists of 15 residues. Losses at the gene ends were 3 bases for V and 5 bases for J; bases not matched to a gene: 1. Germline CDR1 SGHTA, CDR2 FQGTGA. The CDR3 DNA sequence: TGTGCCAGCAGCTTTGGGACTAGCGGGAACAATGAGCAGTTCTTC. Translation: CASSFGTSGNNEQFF.

This rearrangement joins TRBV18 to TRBJ1-2; D remains ambiguous. The CDR3 sequence is 15 residues long. V was trimmed by 0 bases and J by 7 bases, leaving 15 bases between them. Germline lookup yields CDR1 KGHSH and CDR2 LQKENI. CDR3 nucleotide sequence: TGTGCCAGCTCACCACCGAACAACCTCCTCCGTGGCTACACCTTC. Translation gives CASSPPNNLLRGYTF.